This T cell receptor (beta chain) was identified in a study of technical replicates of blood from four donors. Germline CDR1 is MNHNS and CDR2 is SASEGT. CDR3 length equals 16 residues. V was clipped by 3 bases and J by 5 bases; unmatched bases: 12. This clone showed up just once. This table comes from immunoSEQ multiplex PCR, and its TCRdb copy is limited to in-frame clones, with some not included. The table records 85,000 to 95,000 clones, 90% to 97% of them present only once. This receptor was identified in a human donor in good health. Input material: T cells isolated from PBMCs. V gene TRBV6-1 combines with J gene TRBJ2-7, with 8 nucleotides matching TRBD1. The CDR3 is CASSEEGTGTGDEQYF. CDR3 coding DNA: TGTGCCAGCAGTGAGGAGGGGACCGGGACAGGTGACGAGCAGTACTTC.